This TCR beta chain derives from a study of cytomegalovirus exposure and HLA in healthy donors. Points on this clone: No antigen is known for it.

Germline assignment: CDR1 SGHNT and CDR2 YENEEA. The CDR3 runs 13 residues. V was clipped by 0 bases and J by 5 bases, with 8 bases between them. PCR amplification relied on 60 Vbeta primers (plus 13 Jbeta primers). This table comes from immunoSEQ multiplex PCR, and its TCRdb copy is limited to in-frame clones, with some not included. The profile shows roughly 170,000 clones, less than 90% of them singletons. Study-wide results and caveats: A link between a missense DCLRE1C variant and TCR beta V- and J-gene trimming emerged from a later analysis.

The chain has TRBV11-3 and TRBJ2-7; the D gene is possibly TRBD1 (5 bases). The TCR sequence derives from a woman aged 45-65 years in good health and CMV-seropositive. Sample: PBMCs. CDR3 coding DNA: TGTGCCAGCAGCTTAGAATCAGGGCACGAGCAGTACTTC. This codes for CASSLESGHEQYF.